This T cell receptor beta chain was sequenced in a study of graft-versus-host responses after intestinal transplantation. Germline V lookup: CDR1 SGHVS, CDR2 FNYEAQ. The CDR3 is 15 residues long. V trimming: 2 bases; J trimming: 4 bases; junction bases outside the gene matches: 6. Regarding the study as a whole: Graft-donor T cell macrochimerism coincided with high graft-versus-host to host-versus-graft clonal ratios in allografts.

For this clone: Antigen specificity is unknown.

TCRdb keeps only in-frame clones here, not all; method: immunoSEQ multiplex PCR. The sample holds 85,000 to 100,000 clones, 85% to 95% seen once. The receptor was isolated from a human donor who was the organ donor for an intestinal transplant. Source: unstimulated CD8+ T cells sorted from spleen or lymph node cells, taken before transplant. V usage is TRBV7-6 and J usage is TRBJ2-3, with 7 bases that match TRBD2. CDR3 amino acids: CASSLHGGSADTQYF. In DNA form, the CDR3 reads TGTGCCAGCAGCTTACATGGCGGGAGCGCAGATACGCAGTATTTT.